One and the same sample provided the 21 T cell receptor beta chains below, sequenced in a study of T cell repertoires in ileal Crohn's disease. The assay was immunoSEQ multiplex PCR, and TCRdb's table has in-frame clones only and misses some. The sample records around 16,000 clones, 90% to 95% being singletons. Source material: ileal tissue. Receptors were obtained from an adult with Crohn's disease.

This clone was counted only a few times. The rearrangement uses TRBV5-1 and TRBJ1-1, with no clear D. V gave up 4 bases and J gave up 1 base, with 11 bases separating them. Germline CDR1 SGHRS, CDR2 YFSETQ. CDR3 length equals 14 residues. The CDR3 spells CASSAVTSNTEAFF. The DNA for the CDR3 is TGCGCCAGCAGCGCCGTCACATCGAACACTGAAGCTTTCTTT. The variable domain in full, completed from reference TRBV5-1 and TRBJ1-1, reads KAGVTQTPRYLIKTRGQQVTLSCSPISGHRSVSWYQQTPGQGLQFLFEYFSETQRNKGNFPGRFSGRQFSNSRSEMNVSTLELGDSALYLCASSAVTSNTEAFFGQGTRLTVV.

The rearrangement links TRBV10-3 to TRBJ2-5; 13 positions agree with TRBD2. The germline gives CDR1 ENHRY, CDR2 SYGVKD. V shed 6 bases and J 4 bases; nucleotides not matched to a gene: 8. CDR3 length: 16 amino acids. CDR3 nucleotides: TGTGCCATCAGCCGGACTAGCGGGGGAACCTCAGAGACCCAGTACTTC. Its translation: CAISRTSGGTSETQYF.

The chain recombines TRBV7-3 with TRBJ2-5, with a possible D match to TRBD2 (6 bases). CDR3 length: 16 amino acids. Trimming pared 1 base from V and 7 bases from J, leaving 19 bases between. CDR1 is SGHTA, CDR2 FQGTGA, per germline. CDR3 amino acids: CASSLILIPLGGTQYF. Here the CDR3 DNA reads TGTGCCAGCAGCTTAATTCTCATCCCCCTGGGAGGGACCCAGTACTTC.

The gene calls are TRBV5-6 and TRBJ2-1; unclear D gene. CDR3 size: 12 residues. Germline values: CDR1 SGHDT, CDR2 YYEEEE. The V end lost 0 bases, the J end lost 9 bases, and 7 bases lay between the germline ends. The CDR3 loop is CASSLAGSEQFF. For the CDR3, the DNA is TGTGCCAGCAGCTTGGCGGGTTCTGAGCAGTTCTTC.

The chain has TRBV5-4 and TRBJ2-7; 8 bases line up with TRBD1. The CDR3 runs 14 residues. Germline values: CDR1 SGHNT, CDR2 YYREEE (reference sequence). Trimming at V came to 6 bases and at J to 5 bases, leaving 10 bases not matched to a gene. CDR3 nucleotide sequence: TGTGCCAGCACCCACCCAGACAGGGGTAACGAGCAGTACTTC. Its translation is CASTHPDRGNEQYF.

The chain recombines TRBV18 with TRBJ2-3, with 11 bases fitting TRBD1. Germline V gene sequence: CDR1 KGHSH, CDR2 LQKENI. The CDR3 totals 14 residues. V lost 6 bases to trimming and J lost 7 bases; unmatched junction nucleotides: 6. Here the CDR3 reads CASSGQGGRNTQYF. CDR3 sequence (DNA): TGTGCCAGCTCGGGACAGGGGGGTCGAAATACGCAGTATTTT.

The rearrangement links TRBV9 to TRBJ2-3; 8 positions match TRBD2. The CDR3 is 15 residues long. Unmatched junction bases numbered 6, after V lost 4 bases and J lost 2 bases. In germline, CDR1 is SGDLS, CDR2 YYNGEE. In nucleotides, the CDR3 is TGTGCCAGCAGCCTTAGCGGGGAGTCCACAGATACGCAGTATTTT. Its translation is CASSLSGESTDTQYF.

This rearrangement joins TRBV7-9 to TRBJ1-1; D is ambiguous. The CDR3 consists of 13 residues. V was clipped by 5 bases and J by 1 base, with 8 bases between them. The V gene's germline CDR1 is SEHNR and CDR2 FQNEAQ (reference sequence). As DNA, the CDR3 is TGTGCCAGCAGCCGAGGATCGAACACTGAAGCTTTCTTT. It specifies CASSRGSNTEAFF.

This chain uses TRBV29-1 with TRBJ1-6; no firm D call. Trimming removed 5 bases from V and 0 bases from J, with 5 bases in between. The CDR3 sequence is 13 residues long. Germline V gives CDR1 SQVTM, CDR2 ANQGSEA. CDR3 amino acids: CSVSFSYNSPLHF. In nucleotides, the CDR3 is TGCAGCGTTAGCTTCTCCTATAATTCACCCCTCCACTTT.

The CDR3 sequence: CAISPGQGTNYGYTF. DNA of the CDR3: TGTGCCATCAGTCCGGGACAGGGAACTAACTATGGCTACACCTTC. The V and J genes are TRBV10-3 and TRBJ1-2, with 9 bases identical to TRBD1. Germline CDR1 is ENHRY and CDR2 is SYGVKD. The V and J ends lost 5 bases and 0 bases, in that order; junction bases with no gene match: 4. The CDR3 has 15 residues.

This chain uses TRBV2 with TRBJ2-1, with 11 bases aligning to TRBD1. There are 15 residues in the CDR3. Germline CDR1 SNHLY, CDR2 FYNNEI. V trimming: 4 bases; J trimming: 7 bases; junction bases outside the gene matches: 6. The chain's CDR3 is CASSAGQGARNEQFF. DNA of the CDR3: TGTGCCAGCAGTGCCGGACAGGGGGCAAGGAATGAGCAGTTCTTC.

Only one count was recorded for this clone. This chain uses TRBV19 with TRBJ2-2, with D possibly being TRBD1 (5 bases). Germline V CDR1 and CDR2: LNHDA, SQIVND (reference sequence). Trimming removed 9 bases from V and 0 bases from J, with 11 bases in between. The CDR3 runs 14 residues. DNA of the CDR3: TGTGCCAGACCACAGGCCTCGAACACCGGGGAGCTGTTTTTT. It yields the protein CARPQASNTGELFF.

The V and J genes are TRBV10-3 and TRBJ2-5, with D unclear. The J call may not be correct, given that the DNA end is closer to TRBJ2-7. Germline values: CDR1 ENHRY, CDR2 SYGVKD. There are 12 residues in the CDR3. CDR3 protein: CAISESSYEQYF. The CDR3 DNA is TGTGCCATCAGTGAATCGTCCTACGAGCAGTACTTC.

The gene calls are TRBV7-8 and TRBJ2-1; D is possibly TRBD2 (6 bases). Trimming took 1 base from V and 7 from J, leaving 17 bases between them. The CDR3 has 16 residues. Germline CDR1 is SGHVS and CDR2 is FQNEAQ. For the CDR3, the DNA is TGTGCCAGCAGCTTAGGGACTATCGGGCTGACTAATGAGCAGTTCTTC. Its translation: CASSLGTIGLTNEQFF. The whole variable domain, remainder taken from reference TRBV7-8 and TRBJ2-1, is GAGVSQSPRYKVAKRGQDVALRCDPISGHVSLFWYQQALGQGPEFLTYFQNEAQLDKSGLPSDRFFAERPEGSVSTLKIQRTQQEDSAVYLCASSLGTIGLTNEQFFGPGTRLTVL.

The V and J genes are TRBV19 and TRBJ1-1; D not resolved. From germline, CDR1 is LNHDA and CDR2 SQIVND (reference sequence). CDR3 length: 13 residues. V gave up 3 bases and J gave up 2 bases, with 7 bases separating them. CDR3 DNA: TGTGCCAGTAGTATTACAGCCAACACTGAAGCTTTCTTT. Amino acid sequence: CASSITANTEAFF.

The chain employs TRBV7-8 and TRBJ1-2, with 7 bases identical to TRBD1. CDR3 size: 14 residues. V lost 1 base and J lost 3; bases outside the gene matches: 2. The V gene's germline CDR1 is SGHVS and CDR2 FQNEAQ. CDR3 sequence: CASSLGTGDYGYTF. CDR3 nucleotides: TGTGCCAGCAGCTTAGGGACAGGTGACTATGGCTACACCTTC.

The gene calls are TRBV2 and TRBJ2-1; D possibly corresponds to TRBD1 (6 bases). Germline V gene lookup returns CDR1 SNHLY and CDR2 FYNNEI. The CDR3 has 15 amino acids. V gave up 4 bases and J gave up 6 bases, with 16 bases separating them. CDR3 in DNA: TGTGCCAGCAGTGGGGGCAGGGGTACGGTCAATGAGCAGTTCTTC. Amino acids: CASSGGRGTVNEQFF.

This CDR3 is CASSLEGLGLGQYF. As DNA, the CDR3 is TGTGCCAGCAGCTTAGAGGGACTTGGCCTGGGCCAGTACTTC. J is TRBJ2-5 and V is TRBV7-8; D may be TRBD2 (6 bases). Deletions cut 1 base from V and 10 bases from J, with 16 bases between. The CDR3 has 14 amino acids. Germline-derived CDR1 and CDR2 are SGHVS and FQNEAQ.

The CDR3 here is CASSEAHLAGFTDTQYF. CDR3 nucleotide sequence: TGTGCCAGCAGTGAAGCGCACCTAGCGGGGTTCACAGATACGCAGTATTTT. J is TRBJ2-3 and V is TRBV2, with 9 bases aligning to TRBD2. The CDR3 length is 17 residues. The germline gives CDR1 SNHLY, CDR2 FYNNEI. The V segment lost 0 bases and the J segment 2 bases; nucleotides outside the gene matches: 6.

J is TRBJ2-1 and V is TRBV5-1, with 9 bases lining up with TRBD1. Germline lookup yields CDR1 SGHRS and CDR2 YFSETQ. The length of the CDR3 is 15 residues. V gave up 2 bases and J gave up 4 bases; unmatched junction bases: 4. In DNA form, the CDR3 reads TGCGCCAGCAGCTTAGGACAGGGGCCTTACAATGAGCAGTTCTTC. Translating gives CASSLGQGPYNEQFF.

This clone is a singleton in its sample. V and J are TRBV5-1 and TRBJ1-4, with unresolved D. CDR1 and CDR2 from the germline V gene are SGHRS and YFSETQ. V gave up 3 bases and J gave up 3 bases, with 18 bases separating them. This CDR3 comprises 17 residues. The CDR3 DNA sequence: TGCGCCAGCAGCTCCGGAATTAAACGAGGGCCTAATGAAAAACTGTTTTTT. Translated: CASSSGIKRGPNEKLFF. The full variable domain, in which reference TRBV5-1 and TRBJ1-4 provide the parts outside the CDR3, is KAGVTQTPRYLIKTRGQQVTLSCSPISGHRSVSWYQQTPGQGLQFLFEYFSETQRNKGNFPGRFSGRQFSNSRSEMNVSTLELGDSALYLCASSSGIKRGPNEKLFFGSGTQLSVL.